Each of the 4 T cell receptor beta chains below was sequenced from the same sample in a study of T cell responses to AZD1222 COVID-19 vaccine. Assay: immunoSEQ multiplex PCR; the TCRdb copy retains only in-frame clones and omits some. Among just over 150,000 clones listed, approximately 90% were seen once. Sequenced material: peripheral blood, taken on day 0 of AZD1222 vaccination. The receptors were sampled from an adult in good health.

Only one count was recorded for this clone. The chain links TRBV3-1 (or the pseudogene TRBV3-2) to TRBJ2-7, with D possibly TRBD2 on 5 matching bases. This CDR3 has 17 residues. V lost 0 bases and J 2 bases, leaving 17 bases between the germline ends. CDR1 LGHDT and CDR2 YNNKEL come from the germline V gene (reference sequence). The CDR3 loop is CASSQDRWTVTTYEQYF. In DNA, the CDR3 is TGTGCCAGCAGCCAAGATCGATGGACTGTTACGACCTACGAGCAGTACTTC.

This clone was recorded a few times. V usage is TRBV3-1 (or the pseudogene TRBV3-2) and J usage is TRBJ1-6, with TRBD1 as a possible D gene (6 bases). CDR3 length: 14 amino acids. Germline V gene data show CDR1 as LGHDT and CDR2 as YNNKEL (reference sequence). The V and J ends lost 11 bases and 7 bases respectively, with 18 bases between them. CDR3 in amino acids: CASGLSRGNSPLHF. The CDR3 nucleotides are TGTGCCTCCGGCCTTTCGAGGGGGAATTCACCCCTCCACTTT.

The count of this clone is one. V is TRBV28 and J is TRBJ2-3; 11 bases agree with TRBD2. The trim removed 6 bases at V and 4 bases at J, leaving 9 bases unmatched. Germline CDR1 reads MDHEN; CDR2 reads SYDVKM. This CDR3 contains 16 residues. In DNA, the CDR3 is TGTGCCAGCAGCACTAGCGGGAGAGGGAGCGCAGATACGCAGTATTTT. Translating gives CASSTSGRGSADTQYF.

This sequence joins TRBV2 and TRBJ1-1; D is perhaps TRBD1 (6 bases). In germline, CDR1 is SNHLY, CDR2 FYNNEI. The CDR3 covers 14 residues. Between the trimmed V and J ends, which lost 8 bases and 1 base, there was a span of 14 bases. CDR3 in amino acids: CASRTEPQNTEAFF. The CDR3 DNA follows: TGTGCCAGCCGGACAGAACCTCAGAACACTGAAGCTTTCTTT.